This paragraph reports one TCR beta chain. Antigen specificity is unknown. This sample stems from a study of shared clonotypes between healthy human individuals. Each cell subset's genomic DNA was divided evenly among several immunoSEQ plates. Assay: immunoSEQ multiplex PCR; the TCRdb copy retains only in-frame clones and omits some. Of about 2 million clones in the sample, 85% to 95% are singletons; the top ten hold more than 0.1%. Germline V gene lookup returns CDR1 LGHNA and CDR2 YNFKEQ. The CDR3 has 15 residues. V shed 0 bases and J shed 0 bases, with 6 bases lying between them. Notes on the study in general: At large depth, rarefaction still showed sorted-subset sequencing to be incomplete.

Donors were Caucasian adults residing in Nashville, Tennessee, USA. The source of this sequence is a man younger than 35 in good health. The sequenced material came from naive CD4+ T cells sorted from blood. Sample subset: CD45RA+ positively selected. The chain links TRBV4-2 to TRBJ2-1; either TRBD1 or TRBD2 may supply D (5 bases each). This chain's CDR3 is CASSQEGDSYNEQFF. The CDR3 DNA follows: TGTGCCAGCAGCCAAGAGGGGGACTCCTACAATGAGCAGTTCTTC.